These 3 T cell receptor beta chains originate from one sample sequenced in a study of blood T cell repertoires in COVID-19. Measured with immunoSEQ multiplex PCR; TCRdb has only the in-frame clones, and not every one. The sample contains over 300,000 clones, roughly 88% of which appear only once. The specimen sequenced was PBMCs or T cells enriched from blood (not recorded which). All receptors come from a woman under 40 with acute COVID-19.

This clone was seen only once. This chain connects TRBV2 to TRBJ1-3; D perhaps matches TRBD1 (5 bases). Germline CDR1 and CDR2: SNHLY and FYNNEI. Trimming took off 6 bases at V and 4 bases at J, with 13 bases between the two ends. This CDR3 is built from 14 residues. The DNA for the CDR3 is TGTGCCAGCAGCGACCAGGGCTACGGAAACACCATATATTTT. Encoded protein: CASSDQGYGNTIYF.

The count of this clone is one. V is TRBV18 and J is TRBJ1-6; maybe TRBD1 (5 bases). This CDR3 contains 15 residues. Trimming left V 3 bases short and J 3 bases short, with 9 bases between. Germline V gene sequence: CDR1 KGHSH, CDR2 LQKENI. The CDR3 loop reads CASSPQQDYNSPLHF. The CDR3 nucleotides are TGTGCCAGCTCACCTCAACAGGACTATAATTCACCCCTCCACTTT.

This clone was seen a single time. This chain joins TRBV9 and TRBJ2-7, with 8 nucleotides matching TRBD2. There are 15 residues in the CDR3. CDR1 and CDR2 from the germline V gene are SGDLS and YYNGEE. V shed 0 bases, J shed 4 bases, and the junction held 6 bases outside the gene matches. The DNA of the CDR3 is TGTGCCAGCAGCGTAGTCCCAGCGGGGGAATACGAGCAGTACTTC. This translates into CASSVVPAGEYEQYF.